Listed below are T cell receptor beta chains from one sample, sequenced in a study of cytomegalovirus exposure and HLA in healthy donors. Assay: immunoSEQ multiplex PCR; the TCRdb copy retains only in-frame clones and omits some. The sample has 120,000 to 150,000 clones, approximately 87% seen once. The sequenced material came from PBMCs. The receptors here all came from a man between 18 and 35 years old in good health and CMV-seronegative. Both conserved end residues are part of each CDR3. Each record gives: clone size, J gene, CDR3 length, D gene, V gene, CDR3 DNA, CDR3 protein. The D gene is left open where the match is weak. Size values are once, few and many counts, or a class for expanded clones, and some rows have none.

clone size: .
J gene: TRBJ2-2
CDR3 length: 14
D gene: TRBD1
V gene: TRBV19
CDR3 DNA: TGTGCCAGCCAGGACAGGGGAAACACCGGGGAGCTGTTTTTT
CDR3 protein: CASQDRGNTGELFF

clone size: .
J gene: TRBJ2-1
CDR3 length: 16
D gene: TRBD2
V gene: TRBV7-2
CDR3 DNA: TGTGCCAGCAGCCGGAGCCTAGCGGGGCATTACAATGAGCAGTTCTTC
CDR3 protein: CASSRSLAGHYNEQFF

clone size: .
J gene: TRBJ2-7
CDR3 length: 15
D gene: TRBD1
V gene: TRBV5-5
CDR3 DNA: TGTGCCAGCAGCTTGGTTCGGGACAGATACTACGAGCAGTACTTC
CDR3 protein: CASSLVRDRYYEQYF

clone size: .
J gene: TRBJ1-1
CDR3 length: 12
D gene: .
V gene: TRBV28
CDR3 DNA: TGTGCCAGCAGTTTCGGGGTTTCGGGGGCTTTCTTT
CDR3 protein: CASSFGVSGAFF

clone size: .
J gene: TRBJ1-2
CDR3 length: 13
D gene: .
V gene: TRBV11-1
CDR3 DNA: TGTGCCAGCAGCCAGTCCGACTCCTATGGCTACACCTTC
CDR3 protein: CASSQSDSYGYTF

clone size: .
J gene: TRBJ2-7
CDR3 length: 14
D gene: .
V gene: TRBV6-6
CDR3 DNA: TGTGCCAGCAGTCTAAAGACTAGCTCCTACGAGCAGTACTTC
CDR3 protein: CASSLKTSSYEQYF

clone size: .
J gene: TRBJ2-1
CDR3 length: 18
D gene: TRBD1
V gene: TRBV18
CDR3 DNA: TGTGCCAGCTCCCCCCCCTTGGGACAGAACCCCTTGTACAATGAGCAGTTCTTC
CDR3 protein: CASSPPLGQNPLYNEQFF

clone size: .
J gene: TRBJ1-1
CDR3 length: 17
D gene: .
V gene: TRBV18
CDR3 DNA: TGTGCCAGCTCACCACCTGTGACAGAAGCCTCCTACACTGAAGCTTTCTTT
CDR3 protein: CASSPPVTEASYTEAFF

clone size: .
J gene: TRBJ2-1
CDR3 length: 18
D gene: TRBD2
V gene: TRBV5-6
CDR3 DNA: TGTGCCAGCAGCTTGGCACTAGCGGGGGGCCTTTCCTACAATGAGCAGTTCTTC
CDR3 protein: CASSLALAGGLSYNEQFF

clone size: .
J gene: TRBJ2-7
CDR3 length: 14
D gene: .
V gene: TRBV5-6
CDR3 DNA: TGTGCCAGCAGCTTGCCACCCAGGTCCTACGAGCAGTACTTC
CDR3 protein: CASSLPPRSYEQYF

clone size: .
J gene: TRBJ2-3
CDR3 length: 13
D gene: .
V gene: TRBV4-3
CDR3 DNA: TGCGCCAGCAGCCAAGGTAGCCCAGATACGCAGTATTTT
CDR3 protein: CASSQGSPDTQYF

clone size: .
J gene: TRBJ2-1
CDR3 length: 13
D gene: .
V gene: TRBV30
CDR3 DNA: TGTGCCTGGAGGCAGGGGTCCTACAATGAGCAGTTCTTC
CDR3 protein: CAWRQGSYNEQFF

clone size: .
J gene: TRBJ2-1
CDR3 length: 14
D gene: .
V gene: TRBV6-5
CDR3 DNA: TGTGCCAGCAGCGGACTGAGCTCCTACAATGAGCAGTTCTTC
CDR3 protein: CASSGLSSYNEQFF

clone size: few
J gene: TRBJ1-6
CDR3 length: 15
D gene: .
V gene: TRBV6-6
CDR3 DNA: TGTGCCAGCAGTTACTCAACCGGAGCAGGGTCACCCCTCCACTTT
CDR3 protein: CASSYSTGAGSPLHF

clone size: .
J gene: TRBJ2-7
CDR3 length: 17
D gene: TRBD2
V gene: TRBV4-3
CDR3 DNA: TGCGCCAGCAGCCAAGAGGGGAGCGGGAGAGATGGTTACGAGCAGTACTTC
CDR3 protein: CASSQEGSGRDGYEQYF

clone size: .
J gene: TRBJ2-2
CDR3 length: 14
D gene: .
V gene: TRBV27
CDR3 DNA: TGTGCCAGCAGTTTTGTAGGGGACACCGGGGAGCTGTTTTTT
CDR3 protein: CASSFVGDTGELFF

clone size: .
J gene: TRBJ1-1
CDR3 length: 18
D gene: TRBD1
V gene: TRBV5-4
CDR3 DNA: TGTGCCAGCAGCTCCCCGGACAGGGGGCTTTTATCGAACACTGAAGCTTTCTTT
CDR3 protein: CASSSPDRGLLSNTEAFF

clone size: once
J gene: TRBJ1-2
CDR3 length: 12
D gene: .
V gene: TRBV6-5
CDR3 DNA: TGTGTCAGGCGGAGCCTAAACTATGGCTACACCTTC
CDR3 protein: CVRRSLNYGYTF

clone size: once
J gene: TRBJ2-7
CDR3 length: 15
D gene: TRBD2
V gene: TRBV11-2
CDR3 DNA: TGTGCCAGCAGCGGAATAGCGGGTCGCCCCTACGAGCAGTACTTC
CDR3 protein: CASSGIAGRPYEQYF

clone size: .
J gene: TRBJ2-7
CDR3 length: 14
D gene: .
V gene: TRBV7-2
CDR3 DNA: TGTGCCAGCGCGTTCGACCCGGGGACCTACGAGCAGTACTTC
CDR3 protein: CASAFDPGTYEQYF

clone size: .
J gene: TRBJ2-2
CDR3 length: 14
D gene: .
V gene: TRBV7-9
CDR3 DNA: TGTGCCAGCACCACTATACCTGGGTCCGGGGAGCTGTTTTTT
CDR3 protein: CASTTIPGSGELFF

clone size: .
J gene: TRBJ1-5
CDR3 length: 18
D gene: .
V gene: TRBV4-3
CDR3 DNA: TGCGCCAGCAGCCAAGACTATGTGGGGGGGGCAAGGTATCAGCCCCAGCATTTT
CDR3 protein: CASSQDYVGGARYQPQHF

clone size: .
J gene: TRBJ2-2
CDR3 length: 13
D gene: .
V gene: TRBV5-1
CDR3 DNA: TGCGCCAGCAGTCTGGTTTCGGCCGGGGAGCTGTTTTTT
CDR3 protein: CASSLVSAGELFF

clone size: .
J gene: TRBJ2-2
CDR3 length: 13
D gene: .
V gene: TRBV7-8
CDR3 DNA: TGTGCCAGCAGCTTAGGGACAGCCGGGGAGCTGTTTTTT
CDR3 protein: CASSLGTAGELFF

clone size: .
J gene: TRBJ2-4
CDR3 length: 15
D gene: TRBD1
V gene: TRBV15
CDR3 DNA: TGTGCCACCAGCAGGGGAGCGGGACAGGGGGTCATTCAGTACTTC
CDR3 protein: CATSRGAGQGVIQYF

clone size: .
J gene: TRBJ2-6
CDR3 length: 18
D gene: .
V gene: TRBV12-2
CDR3 DNA: TGTGCAAGTCGCTTTTCGGGACAGGGAGCGTCTGGGGCCAACGTCCTGACTTTC
CDR3 protein: CASRFSGQGASGANVLTF

clone size: .
J gene: TRBJ1-1
CDR3 length: 14
D gene: TRBD1
V gene: TRBV6-5
CDR3 DNA: TGTGCCAGCACCCCGGGACAGGCGCCGCTTGAAGCTTTCTTT
CDR3 protein: CASTPGQAPLEAFF

clone size: .
J gene: TRBJ2-1
CDR3 length: 15
D gene: .
V gene: TRBV6-1
CDR3 DNA: TGTGCCAGCAGTGAAGCGGGGGGTACCTACAATGAGCAGTTCTTC
CDR3 protein: CASSEAGGTYNEQFF

clone size: .
J gene: TRBJ2-5
CDR3 length: 14
D gene: .
V gene: TRBV9
CDR3 DNA: TGTGCCAGCAGCGCTACAGGGAGGGGAGAGACCCAGTACTTC
CDR3 protein: CASSATGRGETQYF

clone size: .
J gene: TRBJ1-4
CDR3 length: 18
D gene: TRBD1
V gene: TRBV19
CDR3 DNA: TGTGCCAGTAGCTTTGCCGGGACAGGGGGCACAACTAATGAAAAACTGTTTTTT
CDR3 protein: CASSFAGTGGTTNEKLFF

clone size: .
J gene: TRBJ1-3
CDR3 length: 13
D gene: .
V gene: TRBV30
CDR3 DNA: TGTGCCTGGAACGAGGGCTCTGGAAACACCATATATTTT
CDR3 protein: CAWNEGSGNTIYF

clone size: .
J gene: TRBJ1-2
CDR3 length: 19
D gene: TRBD1
V gene: TRBV7-9
CDR3 DNA: TGTGCCAGCAGCCCATTTCCAGGACAGGAGAACTCAGGGGGATATGGCTACACCTTC
CDR3 protein: CASSPFPGQENSGGYGYTF

clone size: .
J gene: TRBJ2-5
CDR3 length: 12
D gene: .
V gene: TRBV18
CDR3 DNA: TGTGCCAGCTCCTCTTCCCTCGAGACCCAGTACTTC
CDR3 protein: CASSSSLETQYF

clone size: .
J gene: TRBJ2-1
CDR3 length: 16
D gene: TRBD2
V gene: TRBV11-2
CDR3 DNA: TGTGCCAGCAGCCTCCCGGGGGGGCGGTGGGGGAATGAGCAGTTCTTC
CDR3 protein: CASSLPGGRWGNEQFF

clone size: .
J gene: TRBJ2-1
CDR3 length: 13
D gene: .
V gene: TRBV7-9
CDR3 DNA: TGTGCCAGCAGCTCGGCAGGGTACAATGAGCAGTTCTTC
CDR3 protein: CASSSAGYNEQFF

clone size: .
J gene: TRBJ2-2
CDR3 length: 11
D gene: .
V gene: TRBV27
CDR3 DNA: TGTGCCAGCAGTCTGTCCGGGGAGCTGTTTTTT
CDR3 protein: CASSLSGELFF

clone size: .
J gene: TRBJ1-4
CDR3 length: 15
D gene: .
V gene: TRBV7-6
CDR3 DNA: TGTGCCAGCAGCTTAGCTGTCGGTTTCGATGAAAAACTGTTTTTT
CDR3 protein: CASSLAVGFDEKLFF

clone size: .
J gene: TRBJ2-1
CDR3 length: 14
D gene: TRBD1
V gene: TRBV28
CDR3 DNA: TGTGCCACCAAGGGACAGGGTGAAGACAATGAGCAGTTCTTC
CDR3 protein: CATKGQGEDNEQFF

clone size: once
J gene: TRBJ2-7
CDR3 length: 13
D gene: TRBD2
V gene: TRBV10-2
CDR3 DNA: TGCGCCAGCTTAAGACTAGCGGACTACGAGCAGTACTTC
CDR3 protein: CASLRLADYEQYF

clone size: .
J gene: TRBJ2-7
CDR3 length: 12
D gene: TRBD1
V gene: TRBV19
CDR3 DNA: TGTGCCGCAGGGACAGACTACTACGAGCAGTACTTC
CDR3 protein: CAAGTDYYEQYF

clone size: .
J gene: TRBJ2-1
CDR3 length: 13
D gene: .
V gene: TRBV6-1
CDR3 DNA: TGTGCCAGCAGGGTACAGGGGGGGAATGAGCAGTTCTTC
CDR3 protein: CASRVQGGNEQFF

clone size: .
J gene: TRBJ1-5
CDR3 length: 16
D gene: .
V gene: TRBV18
CDR3 DNA: TGTGCCAGCTCCCCATTTGGGCTTGATAGCAATCAGCCCCAGCATTTT
CDR3 protein: CASSPFGLDSNQPQHF

clone size: .
J gene: TRBJ2-7
CDR3 length: 16
D gene: .
V gene: TRBV27
CDR3 DNA: TGTGCCAGCAGTATCTTACGACCGGGGGAATCCTACGAGCAGTACTTC
CDR3 protein: CASSILRPGESYEQYF

clone size: .
J gene: TRBJ1-3
CDR3 length: 13
D gene: TRBD1
V gene: TRBV18
CDR3 DNA: TGTGCCAGCTCACCCGGACAGGTGAACACCATATATTTT
CDR3 protein: CASSPGQVNTIYF

clone size: .
J gene: TRBJ1-5
CDR3 length: 14
D gene: .
V gene: TRBV19
CDR3 DNA: TGTGCCAGTAGTATTCTTTATAGCAATCAGCCCCAGCATTTT
CDR3 protein: CASSILYSNQPQHF

clone size: .
J gene: TRBJ2-6
CDR3 length: 16
D gene: TRBD1
V gene: TRBV4-3
CDR3 DNA: TGCGCCAGCAGCCAAGCAGGGGGAGCTGGGGCCAACGTCCTGACTTTC
CDR3 protein: CASSQAGGAGANVLTF

clone size: .
J gene: TRBJ2-3
CDR3 length: 14
D gene: .
V gene: TRBV9
CDR3 DNA: TGTGCCAGCAGCGTAGTAAGCGGAACAGATACGCAGTATTTT
CDR3 protein: CASSVVSGTDTQYF

clone size: .
J gene: TRBJ2-7
CDR3 length: 15
D gene: TRBD1
V gene: TRBV5-1
CDR3 DNA: TGCGCCAGTAGCAAAACCTCAGGGGGCTCCTACGAGCAGTACTTC
CDR3 protein: CASSKTSGGSYEQYF

clone size: .
J gene: TRBJ2-3
CDR3 length: 14
D gene: .
V gene: TRBV10-3
CDR3 DNA: TGTGCCATCAGTGAGTCACAGGGTGGAGATACGCAGTATTTT
CDR3 protein: CAISESQGGDTQYF

clone size: .
J gene: TRBJ1-1
CDR3 length: 13
D gene: .
V gene: TRBV12-5
CDR3 DNA: TGTGCTAGTGTCCCCCGGGGGAACACTGAAGCTTTCTTT
CDR3 protein: CASVPRGNTEAFF

clone size: few
J gene: TRBJ1-1
CDR3 length: 12
D gene: TRBD1
V gene: TRBV11-2
CDR3 DNA: TGTGCCAGCAGCACCGGACAGGGGGCGGCTTTCTTT
CDR3 protein: CASSTGQGAAFF

clone size: .
J gene: TRBJ2-2
CDR3 length: 17
D gene: TRBD1
V gene: TRBV7-2
CDR3 DNA: TGTGCCAGCAGCTTAAGCAGACAGGGTAGGCACACCGGGGAGCTGTTTTTT
CDR3 protein: CASSLSRQGRHTGELFF